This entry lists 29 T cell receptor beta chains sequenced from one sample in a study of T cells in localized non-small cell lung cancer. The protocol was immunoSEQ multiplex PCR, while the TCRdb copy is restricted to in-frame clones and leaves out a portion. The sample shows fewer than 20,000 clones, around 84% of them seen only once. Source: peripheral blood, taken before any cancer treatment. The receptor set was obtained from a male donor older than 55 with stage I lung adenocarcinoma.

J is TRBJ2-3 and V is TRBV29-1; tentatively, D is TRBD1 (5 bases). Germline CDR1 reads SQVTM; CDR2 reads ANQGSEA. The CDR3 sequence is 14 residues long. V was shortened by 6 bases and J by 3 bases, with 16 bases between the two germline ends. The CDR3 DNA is TGCAGCGTCCGGCAGGGTACCGTTACAGATACGCAGTATTTT. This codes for CSVRQGTVTDTQYF.

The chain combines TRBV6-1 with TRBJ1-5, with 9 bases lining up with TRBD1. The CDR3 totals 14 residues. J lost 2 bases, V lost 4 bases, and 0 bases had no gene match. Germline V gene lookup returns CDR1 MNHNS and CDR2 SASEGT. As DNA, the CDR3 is TGTGCCAGCAGTGGACAGGGGGGCAATCAGCCCCAGCATTTT. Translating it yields CASSGQGGNQPQHF.

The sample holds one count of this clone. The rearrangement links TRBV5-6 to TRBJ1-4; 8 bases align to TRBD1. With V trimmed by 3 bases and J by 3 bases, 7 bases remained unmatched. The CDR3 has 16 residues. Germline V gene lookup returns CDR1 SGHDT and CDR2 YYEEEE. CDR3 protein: CASSSLTGASNEKLFF. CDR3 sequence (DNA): TGTGCCAGCAGCTCCCTGACAGGGGCCTCTAATGAAAAACTGTTTTTT.

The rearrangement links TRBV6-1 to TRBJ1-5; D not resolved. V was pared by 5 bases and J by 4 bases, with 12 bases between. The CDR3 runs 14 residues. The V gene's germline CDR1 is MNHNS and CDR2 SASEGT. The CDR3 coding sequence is TGTGCCAGCAGTTCGGCAGGTCTAAATCAGCCCCAGCATTTT. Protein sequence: CASSSAGLNQPQHF.

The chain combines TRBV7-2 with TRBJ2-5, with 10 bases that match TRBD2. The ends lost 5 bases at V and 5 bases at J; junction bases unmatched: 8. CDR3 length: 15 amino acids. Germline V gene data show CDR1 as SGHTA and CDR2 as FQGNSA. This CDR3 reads CASSVKTSGYETQYF. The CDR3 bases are TGTGCCAGCAGCGTTAAGACTAGCGGGTACGAGACCCAGTACTTC.

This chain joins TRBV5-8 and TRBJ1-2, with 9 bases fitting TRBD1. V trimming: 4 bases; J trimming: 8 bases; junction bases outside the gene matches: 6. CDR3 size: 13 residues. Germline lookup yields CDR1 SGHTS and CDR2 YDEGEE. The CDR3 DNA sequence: TGTGCCAGCAGCCGGACAGGGGTGGGCGGCTACACCTTC. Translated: CASSRTGVGGYTF.

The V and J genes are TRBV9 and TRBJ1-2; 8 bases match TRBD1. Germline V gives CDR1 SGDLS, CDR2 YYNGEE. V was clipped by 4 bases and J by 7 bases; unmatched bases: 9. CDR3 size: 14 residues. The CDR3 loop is CASSPLDRGGGYTF. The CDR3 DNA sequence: TGTGCCAGCAGCCCCCTCGACAGGGGTGGTGGCTACACCTTC.

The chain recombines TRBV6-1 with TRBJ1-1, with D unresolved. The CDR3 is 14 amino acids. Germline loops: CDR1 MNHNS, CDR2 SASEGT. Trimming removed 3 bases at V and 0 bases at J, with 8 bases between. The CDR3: CASSDPGLNTEAFF. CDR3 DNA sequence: TGTGCCAGCAGTGACCCGGGCTTGAACACTGAAGCTTTCTTT.

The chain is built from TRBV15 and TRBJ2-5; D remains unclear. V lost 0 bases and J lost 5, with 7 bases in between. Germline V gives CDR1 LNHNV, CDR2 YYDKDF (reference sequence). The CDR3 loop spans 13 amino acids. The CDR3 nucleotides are TGTGCCACCAGCAGAGATTGGGGTGAGACCCAGTACTTC. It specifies CATSRDWGETQYF.

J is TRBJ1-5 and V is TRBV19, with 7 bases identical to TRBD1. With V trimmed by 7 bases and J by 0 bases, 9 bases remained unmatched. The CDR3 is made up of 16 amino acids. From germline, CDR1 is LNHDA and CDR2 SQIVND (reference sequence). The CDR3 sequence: CASTGPGTASNQPQHF. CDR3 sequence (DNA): TGTGCCAGTACCGGACCGGGGACAGCTAGCAATCAGCCCCAGCATTTT.

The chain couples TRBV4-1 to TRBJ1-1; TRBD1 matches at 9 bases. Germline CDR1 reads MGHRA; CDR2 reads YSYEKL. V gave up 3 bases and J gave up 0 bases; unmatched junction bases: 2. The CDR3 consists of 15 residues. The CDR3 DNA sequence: TGCGCCAGCAGCCAGGGACAGGGACTGAACACTGAAGCTTTCTTT. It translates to CASSQGQGLNTEAFF.

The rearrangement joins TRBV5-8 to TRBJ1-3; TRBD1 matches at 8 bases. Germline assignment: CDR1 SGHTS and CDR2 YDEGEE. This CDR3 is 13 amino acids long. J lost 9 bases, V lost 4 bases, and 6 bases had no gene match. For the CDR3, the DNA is TGTGCCAGCAGCGTCGGACAGGGTACCACCATATATTTT. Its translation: CASSVGQGTTIYF.

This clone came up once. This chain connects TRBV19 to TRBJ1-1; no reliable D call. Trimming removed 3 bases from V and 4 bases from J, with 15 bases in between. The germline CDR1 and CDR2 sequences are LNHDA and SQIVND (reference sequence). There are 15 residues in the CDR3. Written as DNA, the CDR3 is TGTGCCAGTAGTATCCGGCCAGGAAAAGGCACTGAAGCTTTCTTT. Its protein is CASSIRPGKGTEAFF.

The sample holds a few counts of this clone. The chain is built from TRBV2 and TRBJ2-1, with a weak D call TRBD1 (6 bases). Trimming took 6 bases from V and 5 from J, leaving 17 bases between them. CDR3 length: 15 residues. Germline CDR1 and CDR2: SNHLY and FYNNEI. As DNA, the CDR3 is TGTGCCAGCAGAGTAGAACTAGGACAGAACAATGAGCAGTTCTTC. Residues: CASRVELGQNNEQFF.

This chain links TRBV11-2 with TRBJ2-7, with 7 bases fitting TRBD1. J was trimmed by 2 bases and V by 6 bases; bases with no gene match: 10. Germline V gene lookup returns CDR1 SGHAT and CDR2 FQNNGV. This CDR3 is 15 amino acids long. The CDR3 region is CASSSYRGMAYEQYF. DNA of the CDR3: TGTGCCAGCAGTTCCTACAGGGGAATGGCCTACGAGCAGTACTTC.

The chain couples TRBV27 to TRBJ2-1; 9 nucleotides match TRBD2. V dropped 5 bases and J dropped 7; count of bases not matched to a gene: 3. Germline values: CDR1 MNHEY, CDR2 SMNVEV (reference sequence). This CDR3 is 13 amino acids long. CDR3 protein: CASSSGRMNEQFF. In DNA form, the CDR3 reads TGTGCCAGCAGTAGCGGGAGGATGAATGAGCAGTTCTTC.

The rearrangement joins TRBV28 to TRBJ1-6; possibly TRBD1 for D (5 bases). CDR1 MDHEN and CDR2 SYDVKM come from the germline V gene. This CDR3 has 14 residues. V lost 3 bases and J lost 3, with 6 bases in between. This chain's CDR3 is CASSLDNYNSPLHF. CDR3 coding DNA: TGTGCCAGCAGTTTGGACAACTATAATTCACCCCTCCACTTT.

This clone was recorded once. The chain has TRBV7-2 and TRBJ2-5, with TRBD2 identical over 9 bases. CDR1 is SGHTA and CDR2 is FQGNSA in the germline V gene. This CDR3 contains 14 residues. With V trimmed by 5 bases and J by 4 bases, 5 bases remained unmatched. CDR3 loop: CASSLRREGETQYF. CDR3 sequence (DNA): TGTGCCAGCAGCCTGAGGCGGGAGGGAGAGACCCAGTACTTC.

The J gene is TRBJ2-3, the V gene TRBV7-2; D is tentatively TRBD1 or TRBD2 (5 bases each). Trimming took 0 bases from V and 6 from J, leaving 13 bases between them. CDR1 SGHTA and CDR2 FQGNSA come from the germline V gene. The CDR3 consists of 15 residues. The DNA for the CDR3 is TGTGCCAGCAGCTTAGCGGACACGGGATGGGATACGCAGTATTTT. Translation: CASSLADTGWDTQYF.

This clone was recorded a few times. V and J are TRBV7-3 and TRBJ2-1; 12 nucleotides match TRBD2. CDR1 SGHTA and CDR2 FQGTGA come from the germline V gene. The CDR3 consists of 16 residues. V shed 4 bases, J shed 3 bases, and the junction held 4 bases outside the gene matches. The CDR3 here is CASSSLAGGLYNEQFF. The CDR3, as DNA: TGTGCCAGCAGCTCACTAGCGGGAGGACTCTACAATGAGCAGTTCTTC.

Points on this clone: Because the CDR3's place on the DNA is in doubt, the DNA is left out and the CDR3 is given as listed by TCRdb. This chain's CDR3 is CAWGQGTSRFF. The chain joins TRBV30 to TRBJ2-1; TRBD2 was called by the table and not checked on the DNA. Ends included, the CDR3 has 11 residues. Germline V lookup: CDR1 GTSNPN, CDR2 SVGIG (reference sequence).

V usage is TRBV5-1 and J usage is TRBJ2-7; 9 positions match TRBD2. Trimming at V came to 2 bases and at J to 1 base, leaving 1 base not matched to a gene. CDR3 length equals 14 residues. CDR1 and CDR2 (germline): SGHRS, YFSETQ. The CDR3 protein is CASSLSGGSYEQYF. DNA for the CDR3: TGCGCCAGCAGCTTAAGCGGGGGGTCCTACGAGCAGTACTTC.

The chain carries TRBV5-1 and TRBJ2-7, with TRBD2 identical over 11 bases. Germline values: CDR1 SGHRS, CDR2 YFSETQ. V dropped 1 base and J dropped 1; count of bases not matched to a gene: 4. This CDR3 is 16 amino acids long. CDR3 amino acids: CASSLLGTSGSYEQYF. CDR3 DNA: TGCGCCAGCAGCTTGCTCGGGACTAGCGGTTCCTACGAGCAGTACTTC.

The CDR3 here is CASSQDTGHNQPQHF. CDR3 bases: TGCGCCAGCAGCCAAGATACGGGCCATAATCAGCCCCAGCATTTT. This chain uses TRBV4-3 with TRBJ1-5; D is unresolved. Germline CDR1 is LGHNA and CDR2 is YSLEER. The CDR3 length is 15 residues. Trimming removed 0 bases at V and 4 bases at J, with 10 bases between.

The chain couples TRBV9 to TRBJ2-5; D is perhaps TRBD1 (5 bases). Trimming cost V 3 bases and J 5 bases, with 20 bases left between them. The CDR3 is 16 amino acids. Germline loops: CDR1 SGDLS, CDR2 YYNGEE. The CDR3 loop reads CASSAPFGGAVETQYF. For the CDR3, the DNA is TGTGCCAGCAGCGCCCCGTTCGGTGGGGCCGTTGAGACCCAGTACTTC.

CDR3 DNA sequence: TGTGCCAGCAGTGATGGGGGCCGGGGCCGGAGGTACGAGCAGTACTTC. It specifies CASSDGGRGRRYEQYF. The V call is TRBV2, the J call TRBJ2-7; tentative D call: TRBD1 (6 bases). Germline loops: CDR1 SNHLY, CDR2 FYNNEI. The CDR3 is 16 residues long. V was trimmed by 3 bases and J by 4 bases, leaving 19 bases between them.

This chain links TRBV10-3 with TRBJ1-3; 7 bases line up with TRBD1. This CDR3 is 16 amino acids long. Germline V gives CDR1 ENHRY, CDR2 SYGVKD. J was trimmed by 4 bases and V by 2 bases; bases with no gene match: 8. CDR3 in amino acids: CAISEPSGTDGNTIYF. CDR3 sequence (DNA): TGTGCCATCAGTGAGCCCTCCGGGACAGACGGAAACACCATATATTTT.

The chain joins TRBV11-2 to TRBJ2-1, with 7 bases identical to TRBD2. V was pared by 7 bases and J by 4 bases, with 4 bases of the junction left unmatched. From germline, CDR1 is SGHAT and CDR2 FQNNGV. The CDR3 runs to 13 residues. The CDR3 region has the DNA TGTGCCAGCAACAGCGGGGTTTACAATGAGCAGTTCTTC. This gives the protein CASNSGVYNEQFF.

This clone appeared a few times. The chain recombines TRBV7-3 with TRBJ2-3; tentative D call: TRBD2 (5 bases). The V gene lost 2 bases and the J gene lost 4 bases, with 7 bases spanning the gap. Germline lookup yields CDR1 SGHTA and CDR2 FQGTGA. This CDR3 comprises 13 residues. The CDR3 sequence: CASSLSGSDTQYF. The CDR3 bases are TGTGCCAGCAGCTTATCGGGGTCAGATACGCAGTATTTT. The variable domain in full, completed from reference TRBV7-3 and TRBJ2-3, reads GAGVSQTPSNKVTEKGKYVELRCDPISGHTALYWYRQSLGQGPEFLIYFQGTGAADDSGLPNDRFFAVRPEGSVSTLKIQRTERGDSAVYLCASSLSGSDTQYFGPGTRLTVL.